These 10 T cell receptor beta chains originate from one sample sequenced in a study of blood T cell repertoires in COVID-19. TCRdb's copy holds only in-frame clones and misses some; the assay was immunoSEQ multiplex PCR. The table records around 620,000 clones, 90% of them present only once. Sequenced input: peripheral blood. The receptors here all came from a woman between 18 and 29 years old with acute or convalescent COVID-19.

The V gene is TRBV7-3, the J gene TRBJ2-3; TRBD2 is a possible D gene (6 bases). Germline V gene sequence: CDR1 SGHTA, CDR2 FQGTGA. The ends were cut back, 0 bases at V and 4 bases at J, with 11 bases in the middle. This CDR3 region has 15 residues. The CDR3 protein is CASSLTIGEADTQYF. The CDR3 coding sequence is TGTGCCAGCAGCTTAACGATTGGGGAGGCAGATACGCAGTATTTT.

The J gene is TRBJ1-3, the V gene TRBV19, with a tentative D call TRBD1 (6 bases). In germline, CDR1 is LNHDA, CDR2 SQIVND (reference sequence). There are 16 residues in the CDR3. The V end was cut by 1 base, the J end by 4 bases, with 14 bases between. CDR3 in DNA: TGTGCCAGTAGTATAGGCCCAGGGGAAGGCGGAAACACCATATATTTT. This encodes CASSIGPGEGGNTIYF.

The CDR3 nucleotides are TGTGCCAGCTTGGAGGGGGGGCTCTTAGGAGATACGCAGTATTTT. Its protein is CASLEGGLLGDTQYF. The rearrangement joins TRBV2 to TRBJ2-3; possible D gene TRBD2, 7 bases. Deletions cut 8 bases from V and 5 bases from J, with 20 bases between. Germline V lookup: CDR1 SNHLY, CDR2 FYNNEI. There are 15 residues in the CDR3.

The CDR3, as DNA: TGTGCCTCAAGCGGCCTACAGGGACCAGATACGCAGTATTTT. It yields the protein CASSGLQGPDTQYF. The gene calls are TRBV19 and TRBJ2-3; D might be TRBD1 (6 bases). The germline V and J ends were trimmed by 11 bases and 4 bases, with 19 bases remaining between them. Germline V gives CDR1 LNHDA, CDR2 SQIVND (reference sequence). CDR3 length: 14 residues.

The rearrangement uses TRBV13 and TRBJ2-2; 10 bases match TRBD1. V lost 5 bases and J lost 3; bases outside the gene matches: 6. The CDR3 has 16 residues. Germline CDR1 PRHDT, CDR2 FYEKMQ (reference sequence). CDR3 amino acids: CASSPGGTGDTGELFF. The CDR3 coding sequence is TGTGCCAGCAGCCCGGGGGGGACAGGGGACACCGGGGAGCTGTTTTTT.

The chain uses TRBV30 and TRBJ1-2, with 7 positions matching TRBD1. The germline V gene has CDR1 GTSNPN and CDR2 SVGIG (reference sequence). After removal of 0 bases from V and 5 bases from J, the junction contained 12 bases not matched to a gene. The CDR3 has 16 amino acids. The chain's CDR3 is CAWSVVAGGGIYGYTF. As DNA, the CDR3 is TGTGCCTGGAGTGTAGTGGCAGGGGGTGGTATATATGGCTACACCTTC.

J is TRBJ1-3 and V is TRBV7-9, with 9 bases that match TRBD1. V shed 6 bases, J shed 4 bases, and the junction held 7 bases outside the gene matches. The length of the CDR3 is 15 residues. From germline, CDR1 is SEHNR and CDR2 FQNEAQ (reference sequence). The CDR3 protein is CASSPGTGSGNTIYF. CDR3 sequence (DNA): TGTGCCAGCAGTCCCGGGACAGGGAGCGGAAACACCATATATTTT.

V and J are TRBV27 and TRBJ1-1, with 7 bases aligning to TRBD1. Germline values: CDR1 MNHEY, CDR2 SMNVEV (reference sequence). V gave up 8 bases and J gave up 5 bases; unmatched junction bases: 17. The CDR3 has 16 residues. The CDR3 DNA is TGTGCCAGCTCCTGGGGCCAGGGGGTATGGGGTACTGAAGCTTTCTTT. This sequence encodes CASSWGQGVWGTEAFF.

The rearrangement links TRBV3-1 (or the pseudogene TRBV3-2) to TRBJ1-4, with TRBD1 matching over 7 bases. V lost 1 base to trimming and J lost 7 bases; unmatched junction nucleotides: 9. CDR3 size: 16 residues. Germline V gene lookup returns CDR1 LGHDT and CDR2 YNNKEL (reference sequence). CDR3: CASSQGSGRGIEKLFF. The CDR3 DNA reads TGTGCCAGCAGCCAAGGTAGTGGCAGGGGGATTGAAAAACTGTTTTTT.

DNA of the CDR3: TGTGCCAGCAGTTCCATGGACAGGGTTGACGGCTACACCTTC. Protein sequence: CASSSMDRVDGYTF. The rearrangement uses TRBV6-2 or TRBV6-3 and TRBJ1-2; 8 bases map to TRBD1. The trim removed 4 bases at V and 8 bases at J, leaving 9 bases unmatched. This CDR3 comprises 14 residues. Germline CDR1 MNHEY, CDR2 SVGEGT.